This passage covers 22 T cell receptor beta chains from one sample sequenced in a study of T cell responses to AZD1222 COVID-19 vaccine. Data came from immunoSEQ multiplex PCR; TCRdb stores just in-frame clones and leaves some out. Altogether some 74,000 clones are present, about 90% being singletons, with the ten largest covering over 1.1%. The sample consisted of peripheral blood, taken 28 days after the second AZD1222 dose. These receptors came from an adult who received the AZD1222 COVID-19 vaccine.

A single count supports this clone. V gene TRBV7-6 combines with J gene TRBJ2-1; tentatively, D is TRBD2 (6 bases). The germline gives CDR1 SGHVS, CDR2 FNYEAQ. This CDR3 is 13 amino acids long. Trimming shortened V by 6 bases and J by 7 bases, and 13 bases separated the two germline ends. For the CDR3, the DNA is TGTGCCAGCAGACTCGCGGCGGGGAATGAGCAGTTCTTC. It is translated as CASRLAAGNEQFF. The whole variable domain, filled in from reference TRBV7-6 and TRBJ2-1, reads GAGVSQSPRYKVTKRGQDVALRCDPISGHVSLYWYRQALGQGPEFLTYFNYEAQQDKSGLPNDRFSAERPEGSISTLTIQRTEQRDSAMYRCASRLAAGNEQFFGPGTRLTVL.

The chain uses TRBV7-3 and TRBJ2-3; TRBD1 might be the D (5 bases). CDR1 and CDR2 from the germline V gene are SGHTA and FQGTGA. The V end lost 2 bases, the J end lost 4 bases, and 10 bases lay between the germline ends. This CDR3 is built from 14 residues. This chain's CDR3 is CASSLSAGPDTQYF. The CDR3 DNA reads as TGTGCCAGCAGCTTATCGGCAGGGCCAGATACGCAGTATTTT.

V usage is TRBV5-1 and J usage is TRBJ2-2, with D tentatively TRBD2 (5 bases). Germline V CDR1 and CDR2: SGHRS, YFSETQ. Trimming pared 2 bases from V and 4 bases from J, leaving 12 bases between. CDR3 size: 15 residues. The CDR3 nucleotides read TGCGCCAGCAGCTTAACGACTATCGTCACCGGGGAGCTGTTTTTT. Translated: CASSLTTIVTGELFF.

The V call is TRBV4-1, the J call TRBJ2-7; 10 bases agree with TRBD1. The germline V gene encodes CDR1 MGHRA and CDR2 YSYEKL. The CDR3 length is 15 residues. The ends lost 3 bases at V and 3 bases at J; junction bases unmatched: 5. The CDR3 sequence: CASSQLGQGNYEQYF. Written as DNA, the CDR3 is TGCGCCAGCAGCCAGTTGGGACAGGGGAACTACGAGCAGTACTTC.

The genes are TRBV5-1 and TRBJ2-7, with D uncertain. The germline V and J ends were trimmed by 4 bases and 7 bases, with 9 bases remaining between them. The CDR3 contains 11 residues. The V gene's germline CDR1 is SGHRS and CDR2 YFSETQ. The CDR3 DNA sequence: TGCGCCAGCAGCCCAACGCGGGAGCAGTACTTC. It translates to CASSPTREQYF.

The CDR3 region has the DNA TGCGCCAGCAGCTTGGGGACCAACACTGAAGCTTTCTTT. It is translated as CASSLGTNTEAFF. The rearrangement joins TRBV5-1 to TRBJ1-1, with no clear D. Between the trimmed V and J ends, which lost 0 bases and 2 bases, there was a span of 5 bases. The CDR3 is 13 residues long. CDR1 and CDR2 from the germline V gene are SGHRS and YFSETQ.

The chain recombines TRBV30 with TRBJ2-1, with 9 bases matching TRBD2. From germline, CDR1 is GTSNPN and CDR2 SVGIG (reference sequence). J lost 3 bases, V lost 3 bases, and 6 bases had no gene match. CDR3 size: 15 residues. The CDR3 here is CAWRGKRGVYNEQFF. CDR3 sequence (DNA): TGTGCCTGGAGAGGGAAGCGGGGGGTCTACAATGAGCAGTTCTTC.

The rearrangement joins TRBV12-3 or TRBV12-4 to TRBJ1-1; D unclear. Between the trimmed V and J ends, which lost 6 bases and 7 bases, there was a span of 12 bases. This CDR3 spans 12 amino acids. The CDR3 here is CASSPGMVEAFF. CDR3 in DNA: TGTGCCAGCAGCCCGGGGATGGTTGAAGCTTTCTTT.

CDR3 in amino acids: CASSYEVFTEAFF. DNA of the CDR3: TGTGCCAGCAGTTACGAAGTTTTCACCGAAGCTTTCTTT. V and J are TRBV6-2 or TRBV6-3 and TRBJ1-1, with D hard to call. Trimming removed 2 bases at V and 8 bases at J, with 12 bases between. Looked up from germline, CDR1 is MNHEY and CDR2 is SVGEGT. This CDR3 contains 13 residues.

This chain joins TRBV15 and TRBJ2-1; 7 nucleotides match TRBD2. The CDR3 totals 18 residues. The germline CDR1 and CDR2 sequences are LNHNV and YYDKDF (reference sequence). Trimming cost V 0 bases and J 0 bases; bases outside gene matches: 8. CDR3: CATSRDHFGGGSYNEQFF. In DNA, the CDR3 is TGTGCCACCAGCAGAGATCATTTCGGCGGGGGCTCCTACAATGAGCAGTTCTTC.

This clone has only one observation. J is TRBJ2-1 and V is TRBV5-1; D call uncertain. The V gene lost 2 bases and the J gene lost 0 bases, with 12 bases spanning the gap. Germline-derived CDR1 and CDR2 are SGHRS and YFSETQ. The CDR3 contains 16 residues. The DNA of the CDR3 is TGCGCCAGCAGCTTATCCGAAACCAGCTCCTACAATGAGCAGTTCTTC. Protein sequence: CASSLSETSSYNEQFF.

The J gene is TRBJ2-7, the V gene TRBV2; 10 positions match TRBD1. Germline V gene data show CDR1 as SNHLY and CDR2 as FYNNEI. The V segment lost 6 bases and the J segment 4 bases; nucleotides outside the gene matches: 9. This CDR3 is built from 15 residues. CDR3 in DNA: TGTGCCAGCAGGGATGACAGGGGGCGAGTTTACGAGCAGTACTTC. This sequence encodes CASRDDRGRVYEQYF.

This rearrangement joins TRBV29-1 to TRBJ2-5, with 9 positions matching TRBD2. The germline gives CDR1 SQVTM, CDR2 ANQGSEA. The length of the CDR3 is 12 residues. J was trimmed by 3 bases and V by 7 bases; bases with no gene match: 3. The DNA for the CDR3 is TGCAGCGCTGCTAGCGGGGAAGAGACCCAGTACTTC. The encoded protein is CSAASGEETQYF.

The V call is TRBV28, the J call TRBJ2-1; TRBD1 is a possible D gene (6 bases). This CDR3 is built from 15 residues. Germline V gives CDR1 MDHEN, CDR2 SYDVKM. V shed 6 bases and J shed 4 bases, with 16 bases lying between them. This chain's CDR3 is CASRWGQGPYNEQFF. In DNA, the CDR3 is TGTGCCAGCAGGTGGGGGCAGGGTCCATACAATGAGCAGTTCTTC.

The chain has TRBV7-9 and TRBJ2-3; possibly TRBD1 or TRBD2 for D (7 bases each). Trimming shortened V by 5 bases and J by 5 bases, and 17 bases separated the two germline ends. Per the germline V gene, CDR1 is SEHNR and CDR2 is FQNEAQ (reference sequence). This CDR3 has 15 residues. CDR3 DNA: TGTGCCAGCAGCCCCGGAGGCAGGGGGGGAGATACGCAGTATTTT. Translated, it gives CASSPGGRGGDTQYF.

This rearrangement joins TRBV5-1 to TRBJ2-5; TRBD1 is a possible D gene (6 bases). Germline V CDR1 and CDR2: SGHRS, YFSETQ. The CDR3 spans 17 residues. V was clipped by 4 bases and J by 2 bases, with 21 bases between them. The CDR3 reads CASSPAGTPYDQETQYF. CDR3 nucleotide sequence: TGCGCCAGCAGCCCAGCCGGGACACCGTACGATCAAGAGACCCAGTACTTC.

J is TRBJ1-2 and V is TRBV19; 7 bases match TRBD1. The CDR3 is made up of 17 amino acids. Looked up from germline, CDR1 is LNHDA and CDR2 is SQIVND (reference sequence). V gave up 4 bases and J gave up 1 base; unmatched junction bases: 12. As DNA, the CDR3 is TGTGCCAGTAGTAGAACGGGACAGCTCCTCCTTAACTATGGCTACACCTTC. Translating gives CASSRTGQLLLNYGYTF.

The chain is built from TRBV27 and TRBJ2-5, with D perhaps TRBD1 (6 bases). Germline CDR1 reads MNHEY; CDR2 reads SMNVEV (reference sequence). V dropped 0 bases and J dropped 5 bases, with 13 bases sitting between them. The CDR3 loop spans 15 amino acids. The CDR3 nucleotides are TGTGCCAGCAGTTTATCGGGACAAGTCGCGGAGACCCAGTACTTC. It is translated as CASSLSGQVAETQYF.

This sequence joins TRBV9 and TRBJ1-6; maybe TRBD1 (5 bases). The CDR3 is 18 residues long. The V end lost 2 bases, the J end lost 0 bases, and 15 bases lay between the germline ends. The V gene's germline CDR1 is SGDLS and CDR2 YYNGEE. CDR3 in amino acids: CASSVQGNPYSYNSPLHF. The DNA of the CDR3 is TGTGCCAGCAGCGTTCAGGGCAACCCTTACTCCTATAATTCACCCCTCCACTTT.

The V call is TRBV7-9, the J call TRBJ2-1; possibly TRBD2 for D (5 bases). The V gene's germline CDR1 is SEHNR and CDR2 FQNEAQ (reference sequence). V shed 1 base and J shed 4 bases, with 14 bases lying between them. The CDR3 covers 16 residues. CDR3 DNA: TGTGCCAGCAGCTTAGAGAGGGTTCTACGTTACAATGAGCAGTTCTTC. Translated: CASSLERVLRYNEQFF.

The chain joins TRBV6-2 or TRBV6-3 to TRBJ1-5; 9 bases fit TRBD1. Losses at the gene ends were 5 bases for V and 1 base for J; bases not matched to a gene: 9. The CDR3 sequence is 17 residues long. Per the germline V gene, CDR1 is MNHEY and CDR2 is SVGEGT. The CDR3 here is CASSPKQGALSNQPQHF. The CDR3 bases are TGTGCCAGCAGTCCAAAACAGGGGGCCCTGAGCAATCAGCCCCAGCATTTT.

As concerns this clone: The junction departs from the called germline gene at one end, perhaps through a read error. The chain employs TRBV3-1 (or the pseudogene TRBV3-2) and TRBJ2-1; TRBD1 is a possible D gene (6 bases). CDR1 and CDR2 from the germline V gene are LGHDT and YNNKEL (reference sequence). The CDR3 has 13 amino acids. The CDR3 DNA reads as TGTGCCAGCAGCCATGGGGACAACAAAGAGCAGTTCTTC. This sequence encodes CASSHGDNKEQFF.